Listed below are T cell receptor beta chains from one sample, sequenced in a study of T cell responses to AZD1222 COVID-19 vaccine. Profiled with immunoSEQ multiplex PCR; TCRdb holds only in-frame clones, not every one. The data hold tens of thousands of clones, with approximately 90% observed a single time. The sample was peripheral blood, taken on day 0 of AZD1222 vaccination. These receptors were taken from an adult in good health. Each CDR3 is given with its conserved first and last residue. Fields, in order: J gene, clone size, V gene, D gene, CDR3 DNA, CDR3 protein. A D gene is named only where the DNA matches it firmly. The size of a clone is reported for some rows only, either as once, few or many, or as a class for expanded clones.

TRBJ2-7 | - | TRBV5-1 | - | TGCGCCAGCAGCTTGGTTGATGGGGGCGGCTACGAGCAGTACTTC | CASSLVDGGGYEQYF
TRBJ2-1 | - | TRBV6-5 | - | TGTGCCAGCAGAATTGTCGGTGATAGGCAGTTCTTC | CASRIVGDRQFF
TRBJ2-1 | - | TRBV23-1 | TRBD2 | TGCGCCAGCAGTCAGGGGACTAGCGGGCGGGTCTCGGGCAATGAGCAGTTCTTC | CASSQGTSGRVSGNEQFF
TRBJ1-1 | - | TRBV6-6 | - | TGTGCCAGCAGTCTCGACATACGTGCTGAAGCTTTCTTT | CASSLDIRAEAFF
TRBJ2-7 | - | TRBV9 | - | TGTGCCAGCAGCGTAGATCCCACGCAACCCGACTCCTACGAGCAGTACTTC | CASSVDPTQPDSYEQYF
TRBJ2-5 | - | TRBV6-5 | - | TGTGCCAGCAGCGGTGGGGATTCGGTAGAGACCCAGTACTTC | CASSGGDSVETQYF
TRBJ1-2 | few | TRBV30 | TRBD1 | TGTGCCTGGTCGGGACAGGGATATGGCTACACCTTC | CAWSGQGYGYTF
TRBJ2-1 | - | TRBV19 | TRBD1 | TGTGCCAGTAGTCTCCGGACAGGGGTGATCAATGAGCAGTTCTTC | CASSLRTGVINEQFF
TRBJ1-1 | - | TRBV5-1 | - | TGCGCCAGCAGCTCGACAGGGAACACTGAAGCTTTCTTT | CASSSTGNTEAFF
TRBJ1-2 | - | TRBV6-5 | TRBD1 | TGTGCCAGCAGTTACGACAGGGGAGGAGGCTACACCTTC | CASSYDRGGGYTF
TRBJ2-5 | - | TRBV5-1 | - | TGCGCCAGCAGCTTGGACGCAGGGCGGAGGCAAGAGACCCAGTACTTC | CASSLDAGRRQETQYF
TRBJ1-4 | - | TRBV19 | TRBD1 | TGTGCCAGTAGTCGAACAGGGGAAACTAATGAAAAACTGTTTTTT | CASSRTGETNEKLFF
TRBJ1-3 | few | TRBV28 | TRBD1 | TGTGCCAGCAGTCGGTCGACAGGGACTGGAAACACCATATATTTT | CASSRSTGTGNTIYF
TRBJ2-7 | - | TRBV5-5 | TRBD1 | TGTGCCAGCACCCCCTTTGACAGGGCTACCTACGAGCAGTACTTC | CASTPFDRATYEQYF
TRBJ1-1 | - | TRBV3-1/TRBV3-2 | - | TGTGCCAGCAGCCAGACACCGAACACTGAAGCTTTCTTT | CASSQTPNTEAFF
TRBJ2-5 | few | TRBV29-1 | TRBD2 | TGCAGCGTTTATGGACTAGCGGATGGTGGGACCCAGTACTTC | CSVYGLADGGTQYF
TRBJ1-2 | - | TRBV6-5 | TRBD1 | TGTGCCAGCAGTTTTGGACAGGACCCCTTCGGCTACACCTTC | CASSFGQDPFGYTF
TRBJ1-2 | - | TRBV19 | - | TGTGCCAGTAGTATTCTAGCTAACTATGGCTACACCTTC | CASSILANYGYTF
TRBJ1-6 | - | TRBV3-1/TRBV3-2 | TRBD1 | TGTGCCAGCAGCCAAGAACGGACAGGGTTCTCACCCCTCCACTTT | CASSQERTGFSPLHF
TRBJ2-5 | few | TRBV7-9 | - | TGTGCCAGCAGCTTAGACGGAACCGCGGGAGAGACCCAGTACTTC | CASSLDGTAGETQYF
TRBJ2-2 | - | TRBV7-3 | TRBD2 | TGTGCCAGCAGCCGCGCGGGGGCGGGGGGTCTGAACACCGGGGAGCTGTTTTTT | CASSRAGAGGLNTGELFF
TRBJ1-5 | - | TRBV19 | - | TGTGCCAGTAGTACGACCCCCCCGGGGGCGCGAAGCAATCAGCCCCAGCATTTT | CASSTTPPGARSNQPQHF
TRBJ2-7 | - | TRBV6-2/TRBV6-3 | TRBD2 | TGTGCCAGCAGTTACTTACCAGGGGTAGCGGGGGTCGAGCAGTACTTC | CASSYLPGVAGVEQYF
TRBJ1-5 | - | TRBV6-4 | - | TGTGCCAGCAGTGAGTCGGGGGGCGGCCAGCCCCAGCATTTT | CASSESGGGQPQHF
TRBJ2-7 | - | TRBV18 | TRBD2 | TGTGCCAGCTCAGGGGGGGACTCCTACGAGCAGTACTTC | CASSGGDSYEQYF
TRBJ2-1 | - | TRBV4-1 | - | TGCGCCAGCAGCCAAGATGGGGCCGGACTTATCAATGAGCAGTTCTTC | CASSQDGAGLINEQFF
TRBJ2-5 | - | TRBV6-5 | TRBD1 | TGTGCCAGCAGGAGATATCCGGACAGGCAAGAGACCCAGTACTTC | CASRRYPDRQETQYF
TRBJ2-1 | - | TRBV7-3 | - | TGTGCCAGCAGCTTAAGACCGAGGTATGAGCAGTTCTTC | CASSLRPRYEQFF
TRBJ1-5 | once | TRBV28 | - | TGTGCCAGCAGTTCCCTCAGGGAGGCGTATAGCAATCAGCCCCAGCATTTT | CASSSLREAYSNQPQHF
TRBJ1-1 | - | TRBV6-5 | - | TGTGCCAGCACCAAGGGGCCAGGGGTGAGGACTGAAGCTTTCTTT | CASTKGPGVRTEAFF
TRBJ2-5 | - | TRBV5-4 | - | TGTGCCAGCAGCTCTGACAGGTACCAAGAGACCCAGTACTTC | CASSSDRYQETQYF
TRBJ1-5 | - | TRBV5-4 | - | TGTGCCAGCAGCTTTGGGGGGGGTCAGCCCCAGCATTTT | CASSFGGGQPQHF
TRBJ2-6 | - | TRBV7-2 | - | TGTGCCAGCAGCCCCAGATCACGCTCTGGGGCCAACGTCCTGACTTTC | CASSPRSRSGANVLTF
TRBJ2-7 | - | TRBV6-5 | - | TGTGCCAGCAGTTATAGAGGCAGCGAGCAGTACTTC | CASSYRGSEQYF
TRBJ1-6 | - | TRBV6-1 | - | TGTGCCAGCAGTGAAGCGCTGGACACCCTGAGGGATTCACCCCTCCACTTT | CASSEALDTLRDSPLHF
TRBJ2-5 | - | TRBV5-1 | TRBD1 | TGCGCCAGCACCGGAGGACAGGGGGAGGTTGGGACCCAGTACTTC | CASTGGQGEVGTQYF
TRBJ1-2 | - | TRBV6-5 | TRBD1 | TGTGCCAGCACAGAATTGCCTGGAGGACAGGGAGCCACCTTC | CASTELPGGQGATF
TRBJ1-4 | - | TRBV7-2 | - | TGTGCCAGCAGCAAGAGTTGGGCCGGGAATGAAAAACTGTTTTTT | CASSKSWAGNEKLFF
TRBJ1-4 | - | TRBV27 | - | TGTGCCAGCAGGGGGGACACAGCAACTAATGAAAAACTGTTTTTT | CASRGDTATNEKLFF
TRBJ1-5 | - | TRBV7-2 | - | TGTGCCAGCAGCGCGCATCATAGCAATCAGCCCCAGCATTTT | CASSAHHSNQPQHF
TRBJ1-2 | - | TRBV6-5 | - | TGTGCCAGCAGCCCCGGACAGAAACACTATGGCTACACCTTC | CASSPGQKHYGYTF
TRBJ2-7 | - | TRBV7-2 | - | TGTGCCAGCAGCTCTGCACACTCCTACGAGCAGTACTTC | CASSSAHSYEQYF
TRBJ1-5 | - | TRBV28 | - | TGTGCCAGCAGTTATAGGGGTCAGCCCCAGCATTTT | CASSYRGQPQHF
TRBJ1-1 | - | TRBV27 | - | TGTGCCAGCAGTTTCTTGTCACGAAGGCCGGGCACTGAAGCTTTCTTT | CASSFLSRRPGTEAFF
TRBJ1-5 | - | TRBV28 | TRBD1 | TGTGCCAGCAGTTCCCGCCCGGGGGACAGGGAACAGCCCCAGCATTTT | CASSSRPGDREQPQHF
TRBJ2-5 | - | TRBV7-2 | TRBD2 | TGTGCCAGCAGCTTAGGACTAGCGGGGGCCCAACAAGAGACCCAGTACTTC | CASSLGLAGAQQETQYF
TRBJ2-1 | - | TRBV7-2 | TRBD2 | TGTGCCAGCAGCGCCGTGATTAGCGGGGGGGCCTACTCCTACAATGAGCAGTTCTTC | CASSAVISGGAYSYNEQFF